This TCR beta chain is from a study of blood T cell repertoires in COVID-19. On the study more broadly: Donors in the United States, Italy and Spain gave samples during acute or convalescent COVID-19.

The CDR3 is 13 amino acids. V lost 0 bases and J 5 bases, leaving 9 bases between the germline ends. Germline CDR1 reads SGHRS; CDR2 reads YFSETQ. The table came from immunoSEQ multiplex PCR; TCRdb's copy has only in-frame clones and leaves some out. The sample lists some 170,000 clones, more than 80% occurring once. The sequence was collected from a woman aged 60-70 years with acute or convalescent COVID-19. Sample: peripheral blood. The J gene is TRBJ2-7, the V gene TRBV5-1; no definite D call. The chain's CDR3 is CASSLGALDEQYF. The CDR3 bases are TGCGCCAGCAGCTTGGGCGCCCTCGACGAGCAGTACTTC.